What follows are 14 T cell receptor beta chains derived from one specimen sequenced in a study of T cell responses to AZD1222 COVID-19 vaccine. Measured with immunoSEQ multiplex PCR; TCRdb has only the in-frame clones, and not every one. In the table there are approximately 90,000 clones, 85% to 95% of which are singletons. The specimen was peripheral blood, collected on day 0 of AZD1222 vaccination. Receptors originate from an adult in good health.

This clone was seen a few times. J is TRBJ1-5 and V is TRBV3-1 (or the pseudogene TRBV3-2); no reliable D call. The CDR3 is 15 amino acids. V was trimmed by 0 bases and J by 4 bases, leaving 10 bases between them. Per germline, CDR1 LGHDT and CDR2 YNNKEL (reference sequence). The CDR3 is CASSQDNTRNQPQHF. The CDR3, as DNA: TGTGCCAGCAGCCAAGATAACACAAGAAATCAGCCCCAGCATTTT.

CDR3 DNA: TGTGCCAGCAGCCCTCTCCGGGTAGAACAAGAGACCCAGTACTTC. It specifies CASSPLRVEQETQYF. The V gene is TRBV7-2, the J gene TRBJ2-5; D not resolved. CDR1 is SGHTA, CDR2 FQGNSA, per germline. Trimming cost V 5 bases and J 2 bases, with 15 bases left between them. The CDR3 consists of 15 residues.

This CDR3 is CASSQDRGAYNEQFF. For the CDR3, the DNA is TGTGCCAGCAGCCAGGACAGGGGCGCCTACAATGAGCAGTTCTTC. The genes are TRBV6-2 or TRBV6-3 and TRBJ2-1; TRBD1 aligns across 9 bases. The CDR3 extends over 15 amino acids. V shed 6 bases and J 2 bases; nucleotides not matched to a gene: 5. In germline, CDR1 is MNHEY, CDR2 SVGEGT.

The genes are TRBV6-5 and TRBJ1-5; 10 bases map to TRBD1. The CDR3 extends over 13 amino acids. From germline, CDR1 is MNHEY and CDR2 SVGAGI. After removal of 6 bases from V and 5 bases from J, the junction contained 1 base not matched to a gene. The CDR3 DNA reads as TGTGCCAGCAGGGACAGGGGGGATCAGCCCCAGCATTTT. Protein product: CASRDRGDQPQHF.

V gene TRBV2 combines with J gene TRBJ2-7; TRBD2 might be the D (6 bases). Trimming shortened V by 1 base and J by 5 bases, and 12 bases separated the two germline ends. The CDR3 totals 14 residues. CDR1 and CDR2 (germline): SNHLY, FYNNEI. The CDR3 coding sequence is TGTGCCAGCAGTGAAGATGGCAGGGAGGACGAGCAGTACTTC. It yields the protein CASSEDGREDEQYF.

CDR3 sequence: CASSKGETSGRPKHNEQFF. CDR3 sequence (DNA): TGTGCCAGCAGCAAAGGGGAAACTAGCGGGAGGCCTAAACACAATGAGCAGTTCTTC. The rearrangement links TRBV21-1 to TRBJ2-1; the table's D call TRBD2 went unverified against the DNA. TRBV21-1 is marked as a pseudogene. This CDR3 is built from 19 residues.

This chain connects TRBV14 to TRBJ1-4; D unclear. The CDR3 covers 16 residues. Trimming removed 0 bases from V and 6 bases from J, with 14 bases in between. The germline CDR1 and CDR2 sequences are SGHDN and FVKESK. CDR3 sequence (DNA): TGTGCCAGCAGCCAAGATGGGATGGGGTATCATGAAAAACTGTTTTTT. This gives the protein CASSQDGMGYHEKLFF.

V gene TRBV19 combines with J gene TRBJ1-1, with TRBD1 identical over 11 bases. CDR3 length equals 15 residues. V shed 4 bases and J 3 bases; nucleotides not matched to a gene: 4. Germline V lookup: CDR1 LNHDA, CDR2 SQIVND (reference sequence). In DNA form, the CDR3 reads TGTGCCAGTAGTAGGACAGGGGGCCTGGACACTGAAGCTTTCTTT. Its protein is CASSRTGGLDTEAFF.

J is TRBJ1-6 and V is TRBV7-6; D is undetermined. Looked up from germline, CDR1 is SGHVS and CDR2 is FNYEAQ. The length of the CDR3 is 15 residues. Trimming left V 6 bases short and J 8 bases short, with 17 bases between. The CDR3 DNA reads TGTGCCAGCAGTCGACGGGATAACCACGATTCACCCCTCCACTTT. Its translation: CASSRRDNHDSPLHF.

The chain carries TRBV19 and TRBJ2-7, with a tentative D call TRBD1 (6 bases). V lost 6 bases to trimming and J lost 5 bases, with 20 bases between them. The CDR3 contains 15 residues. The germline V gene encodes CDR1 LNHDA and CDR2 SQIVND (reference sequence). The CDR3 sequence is CASRESPGQLNEQYF. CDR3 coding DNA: TGTGCCAGTAGAGAATCCCCCGGACAGCTGAACGAGCAGTACTTC.

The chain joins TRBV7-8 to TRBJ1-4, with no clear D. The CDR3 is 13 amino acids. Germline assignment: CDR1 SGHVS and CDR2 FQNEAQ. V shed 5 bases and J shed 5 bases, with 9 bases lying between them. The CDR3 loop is CASSPTGNEKLFF. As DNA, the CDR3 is TGTGCCAGCAGCCCGACGGGGAATGAAAAACTGTTTTTT.

CDR3 residues: CASGRQGSDTQYF. CDR3 DNA: TGCGCCAGCGGCCGACAGGGTTCAGATACGCAGTATTTT. The chain couples TRBV10-1 to TRBJ2-3; TRBD1 matches 7 bases. This CDR3 contains 13 residues. Trimming took 8 bases from V and 4 from J; bases not matched to a gene: 6. CDR1 is WNHNN and CDR2 is SYGVQD in the germline V gene (reference sequence).

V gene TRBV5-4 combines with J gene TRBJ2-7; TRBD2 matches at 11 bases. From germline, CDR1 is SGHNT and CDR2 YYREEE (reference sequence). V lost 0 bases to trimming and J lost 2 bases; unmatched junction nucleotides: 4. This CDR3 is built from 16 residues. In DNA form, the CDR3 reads TGTGCCAGCAGCTTGGGTGGACTAGCGGGTACCTACGAGCAGTACTTC. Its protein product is CASSLGGLAGTYEQYF.

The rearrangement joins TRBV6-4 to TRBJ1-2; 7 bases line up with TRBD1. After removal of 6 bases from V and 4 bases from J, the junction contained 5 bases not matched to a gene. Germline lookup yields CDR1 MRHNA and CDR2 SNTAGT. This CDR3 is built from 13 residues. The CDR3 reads CASSGTEIYGYTF. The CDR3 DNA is TGTGCCAGCAGCGGGACAGAAATCTATGGCTACACCTTC.